This T cell receptor (beta chain) emerged from a study of shared clonotypes between healthy human individuals. Assay: immunoSEQ multiplex PCR; the TCRdb copy retains only in-frame clones and omits some. The data show roughly 1,600,000 clones, approximately 98.5% seen once. Germline CDR1 is SGHRS and CDR2 is YFSETQ. This CDR3 comprises 15 residues. Between the trimmed V and J ends, which lost 6 bases and 6 bases, there was a span of 19 bases. Broader study findings: The study sampled only blood, and tissue repertoires likely differ.

Turning to this clone: No antigen is known for it.

From CD4+ cells came CD45RA+ naive and CD45RA-negative memory subsets. V is TRBV5-1 and J is TRBJ2-1; D is perhaps TRBD1 (6 bases). This TCR derives from a young man in good health. The material sequenced was naive CD4+ T cells sorted from blood. Stated subset: CD45RA+ positively selected. The chain's CDR3 is CASKQSGTPFNEQFF. The CDR3, as DNA: TGCGCCAGCAAACAATCCGGGACACCTTTCAATGAGCAGTTCTTC.